One T cell receptor (beta chain) is described in this entry. The ends were cut back, 3 bases at V and 10 bases at J, with 14 bases in the middle. In germline, CDR1 is SGDLS, CDR2 YYNGEE. The CDR3 contains 13 residues. Assay: immunoSEQ multiplex PCR; the TCRdb copy retains only in-frame clones and omits some. The sample lists around 190,000 clones, approximately 94% occurring once. The sample comes from a study of control samples from healthy donors and cancer patients. The sequencing input was blood. The clonotype was recovered from a man in his thirties or forties in good health. The V call is TRBV9, the J call TRBJ2-1; a weak D match, TRBD2 (6 bases). The CDR3 coding sequence is TGTGCCAGCAGCGGTAGCGGTAGTGGGGAGCAGTTCTTC. Protein: CASSGSGSGEQFF.